The rows below give T cell receptor beta chains drawn from one sample of a study of radiation and T cells in renal cell carcinoma. Profiled with immunoSEQ multiplex PCR; TCRdb holds only in-frame clones, not every one. The sample lists 100,000 to 150,000 clones, around 83% seen once, with about 3% in the top ten. The sample here was blood, taken from a patient whose treatment included radiotherapy and nephrectomy. Receptor source: a woman aged 55-69 years with renal cell carcinoma. Each CDR3 is given with its conserved first and last residue. Some rows mark clone size as missing; the rest say once, few, many or name a class of expanded clone.

TRBV7-9	NA	16	CASSLRGVDSENGYTF
TRBV5-6	NA	14	CASSLGGRNYGYTF
TRBV23-1	NA	17	CASSQSGTGIYNSPLHF
TRBV29-1	few	16	CSVKGSTGNQNTEAFF
TRBV19	NA	13	CASSIATSYGYTF
TRBV11-2	once	16	CASSVGGQPFFETQYF
TRBV5-1	NA	12	CASTQGNTEAFF
TRBV5-6	NA	16	CASSLTNGPLRGGYTF
TRBV6-5	NA	14	CASSLGGQSNSQYF
TRBV29-1	few	12	CSVEGRAGELFF
TRBV9	NA	16	CASSVGTGRKPYGYTF
TRBV19	few	15	CASIGTQGPTGELFF
TRBV7-3	NA	13	CASSLVATGELFF
TRBV11-2	few	15	CASSLTFDRVGEQYF
TRBV19	NA	14	CASSISGPNTEAFF
TRBV18	NA	17	CASSPFEGAHGANVLTF
TRBV6-5	once	15	CASTPSGTAGNTIYF
TRBV5-4	NA	16	CASSPTSGSSYNEQFF
TRBV9	NA	14	CASSAPGLENIQYF
TRBV9	NA	15	CASSASGRARDTQYF
TRBV6-5	NA	14	CASSYSFREETQYF
TRBV10-3	NA	11	CAISEVDTQYF
TRBV6-5	NA	14	CASSPLTANEKLFF
TRBV6-5	NA	15	CASSPRTGSLYEQYF
TRBV6-6	NA	13	CASTQAGEETQYF
TRBV18	NA	17	CASSPKAGSGSTDTQYF
TRBV6-5	NA	11	CASGSYTEAFF
TRBV9	NA	16	CASSVGPGGTNTEAFF
TRBV28	NA	13	CASSFINYSPLHF
TRBV27	NA	14	CASSQGAQTYGYTF
TRBV4-1	NA	16	CASSQAASDSYNEQFF
TRBV7-9	NA	14	CASSSGTGGYEQYF
TRBV19	NA	13	CASSPPSGYGYTF
TRBV5-4	many	14	CASSFSGSSYEQYF
TRBV2	NA	14	CASTRNGGGDTQYF
TRBV10-3	NA	15	CAISRQEDYTGELFF
TRBV15	NA	13	CAATPVTHYGYTF
TRBV19	few	15	CATASGQTVRGEQFF
TRBV5-1	NA	13	CASSPGRMETQYF
TRBV7-2	NA	14	CASSSWGGNQPQHF
TRBV4-3	NA	16	CASSQDAGGWKDEQYF
TRBV7-9	NA	14	CASSREYSNQPQHF
TRBV6-5	NA	15	CASSYGVGLNTEAFF
TRBV6-5	NA	13	CASSYLASYEQYF
TRBV18	NA	15	CASSTETGSNQPQHF
TRBV2	NA	14	CASRRRGVDYGYTF
TRBV5-6	NA	14	CASSDPDSGNTIYF
TRBV7-2	NA	16	CASSPRGSGGRGTQYF
TRBV5-1	NA	13	CASSFSLTDTQYF
TRBV5-4	NA	15	CASSPREPLGNEQFF
TRBV19	NA	16	CASSIVGDTLSYEQYF
TRBV15	NA	14	CATSRDPDSETQYF
TRBV6-5	once	14	CASSRGTSGGGQYF
TRBV27	NA	12	CASRGDRVEAFF
TRBV5-4	NA	14	CASSLGLAGEVQYF
TRBV4-1	NA	16	CASSPTGTGGRHEQYF
TRBV12-5	NA	11	CASGLLDTQYF